Listed here is a single T cell receptor (beta chain). This entry belongs to a study of T-cell reconstitution after alpha-beta-depleted transplantation in children. The CDR3 runs 15 residues. V gave up 3 bases and J gave up 0 bases, with 10 bases separating them. Germline V CDR1 and CDR2: ENHRY, SYGVKD. Molecular barcoding with unique molecular identifiers was used for the TCRbeta library. Each CDR3 protein is one row after TCRdb ran MiXCR on the PCR reads. The sample includes about 91,000 distinct CDR3 sequences, 7% to 10% seen only once; the top ten take 6.9%. Here the sequenced sample was PBMCs from the stem cell graft donor, taken from the stem cell graft. The source is a human donor who donated a stem cell graft to a child with congenital amegakaryocytic thrombocytopenia. This chain uses TRBV10-3 with TRBJ2-3; D is tentatively TRBD1 or TRBD2 (5 bases each). CDR3 bases: TGTGCCATCAGTGACGGGACGATTAGCACAGATACGCAGTATTTT. As protein: CAISDGTISTDTQYF.